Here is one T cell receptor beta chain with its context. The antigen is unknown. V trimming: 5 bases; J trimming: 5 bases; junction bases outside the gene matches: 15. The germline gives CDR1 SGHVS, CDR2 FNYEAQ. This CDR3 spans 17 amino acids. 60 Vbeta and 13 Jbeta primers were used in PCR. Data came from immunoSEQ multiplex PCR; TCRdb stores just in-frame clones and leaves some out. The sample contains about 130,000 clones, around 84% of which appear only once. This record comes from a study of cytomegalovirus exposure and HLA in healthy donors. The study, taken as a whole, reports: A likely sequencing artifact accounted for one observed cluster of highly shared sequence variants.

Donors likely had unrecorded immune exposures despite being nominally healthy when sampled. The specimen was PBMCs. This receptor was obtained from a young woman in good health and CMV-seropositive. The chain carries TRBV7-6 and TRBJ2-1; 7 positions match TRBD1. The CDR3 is CASSRLPRQGNHNEQFF. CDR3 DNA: TGTGCCAGCAGCCGACTCCCGAGACAGGGTAACCACAATGAGCAGTTCTTC.